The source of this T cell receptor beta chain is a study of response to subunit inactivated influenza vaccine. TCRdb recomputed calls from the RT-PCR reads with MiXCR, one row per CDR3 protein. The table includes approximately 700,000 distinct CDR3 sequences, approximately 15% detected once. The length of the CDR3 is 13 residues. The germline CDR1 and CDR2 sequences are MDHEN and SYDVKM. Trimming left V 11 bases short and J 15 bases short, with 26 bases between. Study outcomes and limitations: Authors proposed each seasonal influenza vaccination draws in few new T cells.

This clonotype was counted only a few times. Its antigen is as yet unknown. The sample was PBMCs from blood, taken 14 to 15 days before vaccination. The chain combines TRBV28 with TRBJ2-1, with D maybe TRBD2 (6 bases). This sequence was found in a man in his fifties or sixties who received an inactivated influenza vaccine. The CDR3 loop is CAVALGRDSSGFF. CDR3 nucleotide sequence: TGTGCCGTTGCGCTGGGAAGGGACTCTTCGGGGTTCTTC.